This entry lists 23 T cell receptor beta chains sequenced from one sample in a study of OX40 agonist ivuxolimab in advanced cancers. TCRdb keeps only in-frame clones here, not all; method: immunoSEQ multiplex PCR. This table has some 68,000 clones, 65% to 90% appearing once. The sample consisted of CD4+ or CD8+ T cells sorted from blood, taken in a trial of the OX40 agonist ivuxolimab. These receptors were collected from an adult with an advanced solid tumor such as melanoma, head and neck, liver or kidney cancer.

This clone turned up a few times. J is TRBJ1-6 and V is TRBV2, with a weak D call TRBD1 (5 bases). CDR3 length: 14 amino acids. CDR1 is SNHLY, CDR2 FYNNEI, per germline. Trimming shortened V by 4 bases and J by 8 bases, and 12 bases separated the two germline ends. The CDR3 sequence is CASSAQGPHSPLHF. The CDR3 DNA reads as TGTGCCAGCAGTGCCCAGGGCCCACATTCACCCCTCCACTTT.

The chain is built from TRBV15 and TRBJ1-5, with D possibly matching TRBD1 (6 bases). The CDR3 consists of 19 residues. With 0 bases removed from V and 0 bases from J, the gap between germline ends came to 18 bases. The germline gives CDR1 LNHNV, CDR2 YYDKDF (reference sequence). For the CDR3, the DNA is TGTGCCACCAGCAGAGATCCCCAGGGGTTGGGGTATAGCAATCAGCCCCAGCATTTT. It encodes CATSRDPQGLGYSNQPQHF.

This chain joins TRBV6-5 and TRBJ1-5; 8 bases line up with TRBD1. The germline V gene has CDR1 MNHEY and CDR2 SVGAGI. CDR3 length: 13 residues. With 4 bases clipped from V and 7 bases from J, the junction kept 3 bases outside the gene matches. CDR3 coding DNA: TGTGCCAGCAGTTGGACAGGGTCGCAGCCCCAGCATTTT. The encoded protein is CASSWTGSQPQHF.

The chain has TRBV5-1 and TRBJ2-3, with TRBD2 matching over 7 bases. Germline trimming cut 1 base from V and 0 bases from J; bases unmatched to any gene: 5. Germline loops: CDR1 SGHRS, CDR2 YFSETQ. The CDR3 has 16 amino acids. CDR3 sequence: CASSLPSGASTDTQYF. The DNA of the CDR3 is TGCGCCAGCAGCTTGCCTAGCGGTGCTAGCACAGATACGCAGTATTTT.

CDR3 nucleotide sequence: TGTGCCAGCAGCTCTTGGCGGGTTACAGGGGGCCGAAGCACAGATACGCAGTATTTT. Its translation: CASSSWRVTGGRSTDTQYF. The chain combines TRBV5-6 with TRBJ2-3; TRBD1 aligns across 9 bases. With 3 bases clipped from V and 0 bases from J, the junction kept 14 bases outside the gene matches. This CDR3 is 19 amino acids long. CDR1 and CDR2 from the germline V gene are SGHDT and YYEEEE.

This sequence joins TRBV9 and TRBJ1-2; 10 bases fit TRBD1. This CDR3 spans 16 amino acids. Germline loops: CDR1 SGDLS, CDR2 YYNGEE. After removal of 4 bases from V and 4 bases from J, the junction contained 10 bases not matched to a gene. The chain's CDR3 is CASSPRDRGRSYGYTF. The CDR3 DNA reads as TGTGCCAGCAGCCCGCGGGACAGGGGCAGATCCTATGGCTACACCTTC.

The V call is TRBV5-1, the J call TRBJ2-7; TRBD2 aligns across 9 bases. The CDR3 length is 16 residues. Unmatched junction bases numbered 6, after V lost 0 bases and J lost 2 bases. Per the germline V gene, CDR1 is SGHRS and CDR2 is YFSETQ. In DNA, the CDR3 is TGCGCCAGCAGCTTGGGACTCCAGCGGGGGGCCTACGAGCAGTACTTC. Residues: CASSLGLQRGAYEQYF. Using reference TRBV5-1 and TRBJ2-7 for the parts outside the CDR3, the full variable domain is KAGVTQTPRYLIKTRGQQVTLSCSPISGHRSVSWYQQTPGQGLQFLFEYFSETQRNKGNFPGRFSGRQFSNSRSEMNVSTLELGDSALYLCASSLGLQRGAYEQYFGPGTRLTVT.

The chain uses TRBV5-1 and TRBJ1-3, with TRBD1 matching over 9 bases. The J segment lost 1 base and the V segment lost 4 bases, leaving 15 bases of the junction unmatched. The CDR3 sequence is 19 residues long. Germline V gene data show CDR1 as SGHRS and CDR2 as YFSETQ. The CDR3 nucleotides are TGCGCCAGCAGCCGCCCTATAGGGACAGGGATAGGGTCTGGAAACACCATATATTTT. Protein: CASSRPIGTGIGSGNTIYF.

The chain recombines TRBV29-1 with TRBJ1-3; D is possibly TRBD1 (6 bases). Deletions cut 6 bases from V and 4 bases from J, with 10 bases between. The CDR3 spans 12 residues. CDR1 is SQVTM and CDR2 is ANQGSEA in the germline V gene. CDR3 loop: CSVWGRGNTIYF. CDR3 in DNA: TGCAGCGTATGGGGGCGAGGAAACACCATATATTTT.

The chain has TRBV7-2 and TRBJ1-4, with unresolved D. This CDR3 spans 15 amino acids. CDR1 is SGHTA and CDR2 is FQGNSA in the germline V gene. V lost 6 bases to trimming and J lost 4 bases, with 15 bases between them. CDR3 sequence (DNA): TGTGCCAGCAGTCCCGCAGGAAGCAATAATGAAAAACTGTTTTTT. Translation: CASSPAGSNNEKLFF.

This clone was seen only once. This chain uses TRBV5-1 with TRBJ2-3; D possibly corresponds to TRBD1 (6 bases). The V end was cut by 1 base, the J end by 0 bases, with 12 bases between. This CDR3 has 16 amino acids. Looked up from germline, CDR1 is SGHRS and CDR2 is YFSETQ. CDR3 bases: TGCGCCAGCAGCTTGTTCGGGACACCTAGCACAGATACGCAGTATTTT. Amino acids: CASSLFGTPSTDTQYF.

The genes are TRBV6-6 and TRBJ1-5, with a possible D match to TRBD1 (6 bases). CDR1 is MNHNY and CDR2 is SVGAGI in the germline V gene (reference sequence). The V gene lost 3 bases and the J gene lost 6 bases, with 15 bases spanning the gap. The CDR3 runs to 15 residues. CDR3 nucleotide sequence: TGTGCCAGCAGTTATAGTACAGGGACCCGTCAGCCCCAGCATTTT. Protein product: CASSYSTGTRQPQHF.

CDR3 region: CASSYRGASSGANVLTF. DNA for the CDR3: TGTGCCAGTAGCTATAGGGGGGCGAGCTCTGGGGCCAACGTCCTGACTTTC. The rearrangement uses TRBV19 and TRBJ2-6; D possibly matches TRBD1 or TRBD2 (6 bases each). V lost 6 bases and J 0 bases, leaving 15 bases between the germline ends. This CDR3 comprises 17 residues. Germline values: CDR1 LNHDA, CDR2 SQIVND (reference sequence).

In DNA form, the CDR3 reads TGTGCCAGCAGTTCTTCTGGGGGGCCTCGATCCAATGAGCAGTTCTTC. Protein sequence: CASSSSGGPRSNEQFF. V is TRBV28 and J is TRBJ2-1, with D tentatively TRBD1 or TRBD2 (6 bases each). Germline V gene data show CDR1 as MDHEN and CDR2 as SYDVKM. V was trimmed by 4 bases and J by 6 bases, leaving 19 bases between them. The length of the CDR3 is 16 residues.

The rearrangement uses TRBV19 and TRBJ1-1; possible D gene TRBD1, 6 bases. With 4 bases removed from V and 5 bases from J, the gap between germline ends came to 11 bases. The length of the CDR3 is 13 residues. The germline CDR1 and CDR2 sequences are LNHDA and SQIVND (reference sequence). CDR3 amino acids: CASSKGGKTEAFF. The CDR3 bases are TGTGCCAGTAGTAAGGGGGGAAAGACTGAAGCTTTCTTT.

In its sample, this clone was seen a few times. The rearrangement links TRBV6-1 to TRBJ2-7; 10 bases map to TRBD2. The ends lost 7 bases at V and 3 bases at J; junction bases unmatched: 6. CDR1 MNHNS and CDR2 SASEGT come from the germline V gene. The CDR3 length is 14 residues. CDR3 nucleotide sequence: TGTGCCAGCACCCTCCTAGCGGGGGACTACGAGCAGTACTTC. It specifies CASTLLAGDYEQYF.

The chain links TRBV19 to TRBJ2-7; 10 bases match TRBD1. Germline lookup yields CDR1 LNHDA and CDR2 SQIVND (reference sequence). The CDR3 has 13 residues. The V gene end was trimmed by 7 bases and the J gene end by 5 bases; junction bases not matched to a gene: 5. The DNA of the CDR3 is TGTGCCAGTAAAGGGGACAGGGGCGACGAGCAGTACTTC. This gives the protein CASKGDRGDEQYF.

The CDR3 coding sequence is TGTGCCAGCAGCCCCCATCTCACCGGGGAGCTGTTTTTT. Its translation: CASSPHLTGELFF. The genes are TRBV7-8 and TRBJ2-2, with D unclear. This CDR3 spans 13 amino acids. V lost 5 bases, J lost 4 bases, and 8 bases lay in between. Germline loops: CDR1 SGHVS, CDR2 FQNEAQ.

This chain uses TRBV2 with TRBJ1-6; TRBD1 is a possible D gene (5 bases). V was clipped by 7 bases and J by 5 bases, with 9 bases between them. Germline V gene sequence: CDR1 SNHLY, CDR2 FYNNEI. The CDR3 runs to 13 residues. The DNA of the CDR3 is TGTGCCAGCATAAGACAGAATAATTCACCCCTCCACTTT. It yields the protein CASIRQNNSPLHF.

This clone was recorded once. This chain connects TRBV5-4 to TRBJ2-3, with 9 bases aligning to TRBD2. V lost 2 bases to trimming and J lost 5 bases; unmatched junction nucleotides: 12. CDR1 and CDR2 (germline): SGHNT, YYREEE (reference sequence). CDR3 length: 17 residues. CDR3 DNA: TGTGCCAGCAGCTTTGCGAGGAGTAGCGGGGGAGGAGATACGCAGTATTTT. Its translation: CASSFARSSGGGDTQYF.

This clone was seen a single time. The chain joins TRBV30 to TRBJ1-3, with D hard to call. V dropped 1 base and J dropped 7 bases, with 2 bases sitting between them. Germline V gives CDR1 GTSNPN, CDR2 SVGIG (reference sequence). The CDR3 is made up of 10 amino acids. CDR3: CAWSGNTIYF. CDR3 coding DNA: TGTGCCTGGAGTGGGAACACCATATATTTT.

The rearrangement joins TRBV11-3 to TRBJ1-1; D uncertain. The germline gives CDR1 SGHNT, CDR2 YENEEA. The CDR3 has 13 residues. V was pared by 4 bases and J by 8 bases, with 14 bases between. In DNA, the CDR3 is TGTGCCAGCAGCTCCCGAGGGAGTCAGGAAGCTTTCTTT. Translating it yields CASSSRGSQEAFF.

J is TRBJ1-2 and V is TRBV6-1; D gene uncertain. The CDR3 runs 11 residues. Per germline, CDR1 MNHNS and CDR2 SASEGT. Trimming shortened V by 8 bases and J by 2 bases, and 6 bases separated the two germline ends. In DNA form, the CDR3 reads TGTGCCAGCTCTAAGAACTATGGCTACACCTTC. Its translation is CASSKNYGYTF.